The 27 T cell receptor beta chains below all came from one sample that was sequenced in a study of blood T cells in healthy people across ages. Combining a sample-barcoded 5' primer with a J-beta primer mix, a second PCR ran for roughly 6 to 11 cycles. MiXCR, run by TCRdb on the 5' RACE reads, gives a single entry per CDR3 protein. The profile shows about 1,500,000 distinct CDR3 sequences, around 39% of them singletons. The sample comprised blood. These receptors all stem from a woman aged 18 to 35 in good health.

This clonotype was seen only a few times. The chain is built from TRBV15 and TRBJ2-4; possibly TRBD2 for D (6 bases). Germline loops: CDR1 LNHNV, CDR2 YYDKDF (reference sequence). CDR3 length equals 15 residues. Trimming removed 1 base from V and 6 bases from J, with 13 bases in between. This CDR3 is CATSRVAGRTNIQYF. DNA of the CDR3: TGTGCCACCAGCAGAGTGGCGGGACGGACAAACATTCAGTACTTC. Full variable domain (outside the CDR3, taken from reference TRBV15 and TRBJ2-4): DAMVIQNPRYQVTQFGKPVTLSCSQTLNHNVMYWYQQKSSQAPKLLFHYYDKDFNNEADTPDNFQSRRPNTSFCFLDIRSPGLGDTAMYLCATSRVAGRTNIQYFGAGTRLSVL.

V and J are TRBV29-1 and TRBJ2-7; weak D call: TRBD1 (6 bases). The germline gives CDR1 SQVTM, CDR2 ANQGSEA. V was clipped by 5 bases and J by 3 bases, with 11 bases between them. The CDR3 runs to 12 residues. The chain's CDR3 is CSVQDSFYEQYF. In DNA form, the CDR3 reads TGCAGCGTTCAGGACAGCTTCTACGAGCAGTACTTC.

The rearrangement joins TRBV4-1 to TRBJ2-7; TRBD1 or TRBD2 may be the D gene (5 bases each). The V gene's germline CDR1 is MGHRA and CDR2 YSYEKL. Trimming pared 0 bases from V and 3 bases from J, leaving 12 bases between. This CDR3 comprises 15 residues. The CDR3 loop is CASSQDHGAGYEQYF. The CDR3 DNA reads as TGCGCCAGCAGCCAAGATCATGGGGCGGGCTACGAGCAGTACTTC.

The chain uses TRBV11-2 and TRBJ2-1; D is perhaps TRBD1 or TRBD2 (5 bases each). The better agreement between TRBJ2-7 and the DNA end casts doubt on the J call. This CDR3 has 14 residues. Germline values: CDR1 SGHAT, CDR2 FQNNGV. The CDR3, as DNA: TGTGCCAGCAGCGGGGGTTCGTGGGCCTACGAGCAGTACTTC. Amino acid sequence: CASSGGSWAYEQYF.

The rearrangement links TRBV28 to TRBJ2-5, with D possibly TRBD2 on 5 matching bases. The J call may not be correct, given that the DNA end is closer to TRBJ2-7. The CDR3 runs 14 residues. The germline V gene has CDR1 MDHEN and CDR2 SYDVKM. In nucleotides, the CDR3 is TGTGCCAGCAGTCGGGGTGGGGATACCTACGAGCAGTACTTC. Translating gives CASSRGGDTYEQYF.

This clonotype was found a few times. This chain connects TRBV29-1 to TRBJ2-1; D is possibly TRBD2 (6 bases). V gave up 3 bases and J gave up 8 bases, with 14 bases separating them. This CDR3 is 13 amino acids long. CDR1 and CDR2 from the germline V gene are SQVTM and ANQGSEA. CDR3 sequence reads: CSVEEVGGDEQFF. The CDR3 DNA reads as TGCAGCGTTGAGGAGGTTGGCGGGGATGAGCAGTTCTTC.

This chain links TRBV6-6 with TRBJ2-7, with D unclear. The V end lost 7 bases, the J end lost 9 bases, and 13 bases lay between the germline ends. The CDR3 runs 11 residues. CDR1 and CDR2 (germline): MNHNY, SVGAGI (reference sequence). CDR3 nucleotide sequence: TGTGCCAGCAATCAACTATCTATGCAGTACTTC. Translation: CASNQLSMQYF.

The V call is TRBV14, the J call TRBJ1-1; D call uncertain. Germline V gives CDR1 SGHDN, CDR2 FVKESK. With 4 bases removed from V and 1 base from J, the gap between germline ends came to 13 bases. The CDR3 is 15 amino acids. CDR3 sequence reads: CASSLLPTGNTEAFF. The CDR3 bases are TGTGCCAGCAGCCTACTACCGACGGGGAACACTGAAGCTTTCTTT. The full variable domain, in which reference TRBV14 and TRBJ1-1 provide the parts outside the CDR3, is EAGVTQFPSHSVIEKGQTVTLRCDPISGHDNLYWYRRVMGKEIKFLLHFVKESKQDESGMPNNRFLAERTGGTYSTLKVQPAELEDSGVYFCASSLLPTGNTEAFFGQGTRLTVV.

V is TRBV4-3 and J is TRBJ1-2, with D tentatively TRBD1 (5 bases). CDR3 size: 14 residues. CDR1 and CDR2 (germline): LGHNA, YSLEER. With 1 base removed from V and 8 bases from J, the gap between germline ends came to 14 bases. This CDR3 is CASSQAGQGDGYTF. CDR3 in DNA: TGCGCCAGCAGCCAAGCGGGGCAGGGTGACGGCTACACCTTC.

This chain uses TRBV7-7 with TRBJ2-1, with a possible D match to TRBD2 (6 bases). The V end was cut by 4 bases, the J end by 10 bases, with 17 bases between. The CDR3 has 14 residues. The germline V gene encodes CDR1 SSHAT and CDR2 FNYEAQ (reference sequence). The CDR3 coding sequence is TGTGCCAGCAGCTCCTGGGGGGAGGCCCCCGAGCAGTTCTTC. Translated: CASSSWGEAPEQFF. Drawing the rest from reference TRBV7-7 and TRBJ2-1, the complete variable domain is GAGVSQSPRYKVTKRGQDVTLRCDPISSHATLYWYQQALGQGPEFLTYFNYEAQPDKSGLPSDRFSAERPEGSISTLTIQRTEQRDSAMYRCASSSWGEAPEQFFGPGTRLTVL.

A few counts support this clonotype. J is TRBJ1-5 and V is TRBV28; D gene ambiguous. Germline V gives CDR1 MDHEN, CDR2 SYDVKM. The CDR3 consists of 11 residues. The V end was cut by 0 bases, the J end by 10 bases, with 4 bases between. CDR3 bases: TGTGCCAGCAGTTTATGGGGACCCCAGCATTTT. It codes for CASSLWGPQHF.

The chain has TRBV11-2 and TRBJ2-1; D remains unclear. Trimming took off 2 bases at V and 6 bases at J, with 14 bases between the two ends. Germline V gene sequence: CDR1 SGHAT, CDR2 FQNNGV. This CDR3 spans 15 amino acids. CDR3 sequence reads: CASSLSSTASNEQFF. CDR3 nucleotides: TGTGCCAGCAGCTTATCAAGTACAGCGAGCAATGAGCAGTTCTTC. The whole variable domain, filled in from reference TRBV11-2 and TRBJ2-1, reads EAGVAQSPRYKIIEKRQSVAFWCNPISGHATLYWYQQILGQGPKLLIQFQNNGVVDDSQLPKDRFSAERLKGVDSTLKIQPAKLEDSAVYLCASSLSSTASNEQFFGPGTRLTVL.

This chain uses TRBV21-1 with TRBJ1-5. TRBV21-1 represents a pseudogene. There are 14 residues in the CDR3. In DNA form, the CDR3 reads TGTGCCAGCAACCGAGTTCCTCCTTATCAGCCCCAGCATTTT. As protein: CASNRVPPYQPQHF.

This clonotype turned up a few times. The gene calls are TRBV6-6 and TRBJ2-1, with D perhaps given as TRBD1 or TRBD2 (5 bases each). From germline, CDR1 is MNHNY and CDR2 SVGAGI (reference sequence). V lost 4 bases and J lost 10, with 20 bases in between. The CDR3 runs 15 residues. CDR3 residues: CASSWGSLSEGEQFF. The CDR3, as DNA: TGTGCCAGCAGTTGGGGGTCCCTCTCCGAGGGGGAGCAGTTCTTC.

This clonotype was found a few times. This sequence joins TRBV7-9 and TRBJ2-1; 8 nucleotides match TRBD2. Germline V lookup: CDR1 SEHNR, CDR2 FQNEAQ (reference sequence). The CDR3 spans 18 residues. V lost 5 bases and J lost 2; bases outside the gene matches: 14. CDR3 in amino acids: CASSPRPESSGAYNEQFF. The CDR3 nucleotides read TGTGCCAGCAGCCCCCGCCCCGAGAGTAGCGGGGCCTACAATGAGCAGTTCTTC.

This rearrangement joins TRBV4-1 to TRBJ2-3; 9 bases agree with TRBD2. The CDR3 extends over 17 amino acids. Germline CDR1 reads MGHRA; CDR2 reads YSYEKL. With 0 bases clipped from V and 5 bases from J, the junction kept 9 bases outside the gene matches. CDR3 region: CASSQDRARGGEDTQYF. DNA of the CDR3: TGCGCCAGCAGCCAAGATCGGGCGCGGGGGGGAGAAGATACGCAGTATTTT.

The V gene is TRBV3-1, the J gene TRBJ2-7, with D uncertain. The J call may be incorrect, as the DNA end agrees better with TRBJ2-5. Germline V lookup: CDR1 LGHDT, CDR2 YNNKEL (reference sequence). The CDR3 length is 14 residues. The CDR3 spells CASSQGRHLETQYF. Here the CDR3 DNA reads TGTGCCAGCAGCCAAGGCAGGCACTTAGAGACCCAGTACTTC.

This clonotype has just a few counts. The chain combines TRBV27 with TRBJ1-2; D not certain. V was shortened by 0 bases and J by 3 bases, with 8 bases between the two germline ends. Germline V CDR1 and CDR2: MNHEY, SMNVEV (reference sequence). The CDR3 is 14 residues long. This CDR3 reads CASSLSTSYYGYTF. CDR3 DNA: TGTGCCAGCAGTTTATCGACCAGCTACTATGGCTACACCTTC.

CDR3 in amino acids: CASSFKQGYEQYF. CDR3 sequence (DNA): TGTGCCAGCAGTTTCAAGCAGGGATACGAGCAGTACTTC. This chain joins TRBV27 and TRBJ2-7; D may be TRBD1 (5 bases). The CDR3 extends over 13 amino acids. V was clipped by 3 bases and J by 4 bases, with 10 bases between them. Germline V CDR1 and CDR2: MNHEY, SMNVEV (reference sequence).

The rearrangement links TRBV7-9 to TRBJ2-2; D remains unclear. Per germline, CDR1 SEHNR and CDR2 FQNEAQ (reference sequence). The CDR3 consists of 13 residues. With 5 bases removed from V and 0 bases from J, the gap between germline ends came to 4 bases. The CDR3 here is CASSPTNTGELFF. CDR3 coding DNA: TGTGCCAGCAGCCCAACGAACACCGGGGAGCTGTTTTTT.

This sequence joins TRBV28 and TRBJ2-7; TRBD1 or TRBD2 may be the D gene (5 bases each). V was trimmed by 10 bases and J by 3 bases, leaving 19 bases between them. From germline, CDR1 is MDHEN and CDR2 SYDVKM. The CDR3 is 14 residues long. The CDR3 DNA sequence: TGTGCCATAAGGAGAGGGGAGATTGGCTACGAGCAGTACTTC. Residues: CAIRRGEIGYEQYF. Full variable domain (outside the CDR3, taken from reference TRBV28 and TRBJ2-7): DVKVTQSSRYLVKRTGEKVFLECVQDMDHENMFWYRQDPGLGLRLIYFSYDVKMKEKGDIPEGYSVSREKKERFSLILESASTNQTSMYLCAIRRGEIGYEQYFGPGTRLTVT.

This clonotype was seen more than once but under ten times. The chain links TRBV20-1 to TRBJ2-1; 13 bases map to TRBD2. This CDR3 has 16 amino acids. V was pared by 5 bases and J by 8 bases, with 12 bases of the junction left unmatched. Looked up from germline, CDR1 is DFQATT and CDR2 is SNEGSKA (reference sequence). CDR3 sequence (DNA): TGCAGTGCTCCCAAACTAGCGGGAGGGTTAATTGATGAGCAGTTCTTC. Amino acid sequence: CSAPKLAGGLIDEQFF.

This clonotype was detected only a few times. The V and J genes are TRBV6-5 and TRBJ2-7; no firm D call. CDR3 length: 13 residues. With 6 bases removed from V and 0 bases from J, the gap between germline ends came to 9 bases. Germline values: CDR1 MNHEY, CDR2 SVGAGI. CDR3 DNA: TGTGCCAGCAGGCCGGGCCGCTCCTACGAGCAGTACTTC. This sequence encodes CASRPGRSYEQYF.

Only a few counts were recorded for this clonotype. This chain links TRBV7-9 with TRBJ1-4; 9 bases line up with TRBD1. The V and J ends lost 6 bases and 8 bases, in that order; junction bases with no gene match: 4. The CDR3 is 13 residues long. The V gene's germline CDR1 is SEHNR and CDR2 FQNEAQ (reference sequence). CDR3 sequence (DNA): TGTGCCAGCAGACGAGGGACAGGGGAAAAACTGTTTTTT. Translating gives CASRRGTGEKLFF.

The chain uses TRBV18 and TRBJ2-7; D is perhaps TRBD2 (6 bases). CDR3 length equals 16 residues. The germline CDR1 and CDR2 sequences are KGHSH and LQKENI. V was clipped by 3 bases and J by 7 bases, with 22 bases between them. The CDR3 reads CASSPPRRDSYNEQYF. Written as DNA, the CDR3 is TGTGCCAGCTCACCGCCCCGGCGGGATTCCTACAATGAGCAGTACTTC.

As for this clonotype: The junction does not match germline at one end; this may be a read error. This chain connects TRBV10-3 to TRBJ2-7, with 8 bases fitting TRBD2. Looked up from germline, CDR1 is ENHRY and CDR2 is SYGVKD. This CDR3 is built from 16 residues. CDR3 DNA: TGTGCCATCAGTGAAGGATTGAGCGGGAGCCCCTACGCGCAGTACTTC. Translated: CAISEGLSGSPYAQYF.

This clonotype was observed a few times. This chain joins TRBV6-1 and TRBJ2-5; D remains unclear. The germline V and J ends were trimmed by 4 bases and 4 bases, with 7 bases remaining between them. The CDR3 sequence is 12 residues long. From germline, CDR1 is MNHNS and CDR2 SASEGT. The CDR3 coding sequence is TGTGCCAGCAGTGGCCAGTTAGAGACCCAGTACTTC. This translates into CASSGQLETQYF.